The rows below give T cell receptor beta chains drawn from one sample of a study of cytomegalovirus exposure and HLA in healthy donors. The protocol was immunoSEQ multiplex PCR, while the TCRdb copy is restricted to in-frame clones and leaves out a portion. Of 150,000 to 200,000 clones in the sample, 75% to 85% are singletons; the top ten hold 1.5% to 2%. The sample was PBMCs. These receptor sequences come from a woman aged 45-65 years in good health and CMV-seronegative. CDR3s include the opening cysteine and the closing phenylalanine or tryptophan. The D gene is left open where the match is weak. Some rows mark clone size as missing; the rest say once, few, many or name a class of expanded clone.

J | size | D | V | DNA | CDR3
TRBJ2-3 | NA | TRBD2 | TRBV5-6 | TGTGCCAGCAGCTTAGGTCGAAGCGGGAGTACAGATACGCAGTATTTT | CASSLGRSGSTDTQYF
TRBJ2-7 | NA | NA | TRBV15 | TGTGCCACCAGCGTCCCCGGGACGGGGGCCTACGAGCAGTACTTC | CATSVPGTGAYEQYF
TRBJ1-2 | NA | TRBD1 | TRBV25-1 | TGTGCCAGCAACAGGGGCGCGGTTGGCTACACCTTC | CASNRGAVGYTF
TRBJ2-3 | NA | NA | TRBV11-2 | TGTGCCAGCAGCTTAGATCTTGATACGCAGTATTTT | CASSLDLDTQYF
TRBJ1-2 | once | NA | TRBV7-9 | TGTGCCAGCAGCGGGGGATCGACTAGAAGGGGCTACACCTTC | CASSGGSTRRGYTF
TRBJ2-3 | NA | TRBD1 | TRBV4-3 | TGCGCCAGCAGCCAAGAATCAGCTTTGGGGGACAGAAGCACAGATACGCAGTATTTT | CASSQESALGDRSTDTQYF
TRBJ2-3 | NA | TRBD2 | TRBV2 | TGTGCCAGCAGCGCAAAAACACGACTAGCGGGGAGCACAGATACGCAGTATTTT | CASSAKTRLAGSTDTQYF
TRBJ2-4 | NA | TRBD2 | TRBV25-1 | TGTGCCAGCAGTGAATATGGGGAGGGCCGGGGAGCCAAAAACATTCAGTACTTC | CASSEYGEGRGAKNIQYF
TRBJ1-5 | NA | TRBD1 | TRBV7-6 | TGTGCCAGCAGCTTAGGCACAGGGGGCAATCAGCCCCAGCATTTT | CASSLGTGGNQPQHF
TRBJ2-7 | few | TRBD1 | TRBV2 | TGTGCCAGCAGTGGATGGGGACAGGGATCCTACGAGCAGTACTTC | CASSGWGQGSYEQYF
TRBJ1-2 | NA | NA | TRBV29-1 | TGCAGCGTTTATGTCAGCGTCAGCTATGGCTACACCTTC | CSVYVSVSYGYTF
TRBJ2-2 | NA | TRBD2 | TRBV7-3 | TGTGCCAGCAGCCACTCGGGCCCAAGCGGGGCCGGGGAGCTGTTTTTT | CASSHSGPSGAGELFF
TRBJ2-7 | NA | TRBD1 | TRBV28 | TGTGCCAGCAGTTTATTGGGACAGCTCTACGAGCAGTACTTC | CASSLLGQLYEQYF
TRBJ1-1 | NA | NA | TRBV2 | TGTGCCAGCAGGCTTACCATGAGCACTGAAGCTTTCTTT | CASRLTMSTEAFF
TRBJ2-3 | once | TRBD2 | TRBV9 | TGTGCCAGCAGCGTAGCCCTCCCGGCGGGAGGGGGTGACAATACGCAGTATTTT | CASSVALPAGGGDNTQYF
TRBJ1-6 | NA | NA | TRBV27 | TGTGCCAGCAGTTCAGTGGCAGGGGCCAGGGATTCACCCCTCCACTTT | CASSSVAGARDSPLHF
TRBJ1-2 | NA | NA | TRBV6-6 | TGTGCCAGTCGCTTGTCGGACACCCTTTATGGCTACACCTTC | CASRLSDTLYGYTF
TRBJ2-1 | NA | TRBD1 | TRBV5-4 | TGTGCCAGCAGCTTACCAGGGGGCTCCTACAATGAGCAGTTCTTC | CASSLPGGSYNEQFF
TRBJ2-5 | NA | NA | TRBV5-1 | TGCGCCAGCAGCTGGGAGACTAGTTGGGAGACCCAGTACTTC | CASSWETSWETQYF
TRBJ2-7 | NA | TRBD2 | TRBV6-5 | TGTGCCAGCAGTTTGACGGGAGGGGCACGGTACGAGCAGTACTTC | CASSLTGGARYEQYF